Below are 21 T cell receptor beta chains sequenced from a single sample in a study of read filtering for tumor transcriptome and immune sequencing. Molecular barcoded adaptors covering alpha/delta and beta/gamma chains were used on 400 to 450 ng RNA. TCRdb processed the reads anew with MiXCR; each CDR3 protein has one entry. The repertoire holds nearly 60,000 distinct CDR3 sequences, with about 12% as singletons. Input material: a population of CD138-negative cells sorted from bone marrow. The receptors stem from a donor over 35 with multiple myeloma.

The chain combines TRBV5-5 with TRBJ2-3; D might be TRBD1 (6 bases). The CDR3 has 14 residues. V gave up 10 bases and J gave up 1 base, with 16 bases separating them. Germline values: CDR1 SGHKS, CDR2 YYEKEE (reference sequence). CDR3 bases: TGTGCCGGCACCACAGGGCCTGGCACAGATACGCAGTATTTT. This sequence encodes CAGTTGPGTDTQYF.

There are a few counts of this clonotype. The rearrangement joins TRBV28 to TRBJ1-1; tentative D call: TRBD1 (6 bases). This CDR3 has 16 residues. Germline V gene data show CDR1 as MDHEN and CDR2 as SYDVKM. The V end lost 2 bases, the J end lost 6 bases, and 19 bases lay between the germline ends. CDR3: CASSLDASPGAAEAFF. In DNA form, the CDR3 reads TGTGCCAGCAGTTTAGACGCCTCTCCGGGGGCCGCTGAAGCTTTCTTT. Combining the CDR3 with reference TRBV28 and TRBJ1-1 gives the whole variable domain DVKVTQSSRYLVKRTGEKVFLECVQDMDHENMFWYRQDPGLGLRLIYFSYDVKMKEKGDIPEGYSVSREKKERFSLILESASTNQTSMYLCASSLDASPGAAEAFFGQGTRLTVV.

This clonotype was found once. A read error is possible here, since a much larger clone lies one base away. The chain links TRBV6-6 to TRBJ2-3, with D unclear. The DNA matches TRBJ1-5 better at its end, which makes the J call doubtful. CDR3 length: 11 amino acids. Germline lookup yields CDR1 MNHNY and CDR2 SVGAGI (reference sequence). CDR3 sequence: CASRTTDTQHF. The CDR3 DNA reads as TGTGCCAGCAGGACCACAGATACGCAGCATTTT.

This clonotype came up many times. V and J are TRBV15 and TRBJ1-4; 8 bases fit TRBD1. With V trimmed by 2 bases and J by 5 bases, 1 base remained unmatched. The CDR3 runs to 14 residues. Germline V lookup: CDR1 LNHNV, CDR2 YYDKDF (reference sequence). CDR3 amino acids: CATSRTGGNEKLFF. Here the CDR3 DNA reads TGTGCCACCAGCAGAACAGGGGGAAATGAAAAACTGTTTTTT.

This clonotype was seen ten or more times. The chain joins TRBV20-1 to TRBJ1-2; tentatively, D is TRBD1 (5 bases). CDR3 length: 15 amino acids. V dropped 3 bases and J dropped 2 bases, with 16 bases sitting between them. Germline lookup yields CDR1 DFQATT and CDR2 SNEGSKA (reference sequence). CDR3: CSARTPRVSNYGYTF. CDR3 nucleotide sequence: TGCAGTGCTAGGACCCCCAGGGTATCGAACTATGGCTACACCTTC.

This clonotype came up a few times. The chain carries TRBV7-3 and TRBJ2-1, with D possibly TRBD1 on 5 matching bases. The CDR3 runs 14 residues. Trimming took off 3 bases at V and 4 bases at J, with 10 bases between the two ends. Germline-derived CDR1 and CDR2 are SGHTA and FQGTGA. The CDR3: CASSLIGAYNEQFF. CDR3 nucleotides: TGTGCCAGCAGCTTGATAGGGGCTTACAATGAGCAGTTCTTC.

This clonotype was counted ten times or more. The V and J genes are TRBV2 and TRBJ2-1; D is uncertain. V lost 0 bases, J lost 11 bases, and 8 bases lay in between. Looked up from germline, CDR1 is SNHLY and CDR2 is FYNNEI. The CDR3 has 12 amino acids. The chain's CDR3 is CASSEAVTKQFF. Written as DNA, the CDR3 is TGTGCCAGCAGTGAAGCTGTCACTAAGCAGTTCTTC.

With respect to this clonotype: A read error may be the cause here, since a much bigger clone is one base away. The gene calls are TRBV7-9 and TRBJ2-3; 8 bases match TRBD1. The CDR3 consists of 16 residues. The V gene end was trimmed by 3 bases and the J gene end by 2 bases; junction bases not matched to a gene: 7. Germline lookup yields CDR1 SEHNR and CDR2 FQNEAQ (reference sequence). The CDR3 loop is CASSLGQAKNTDTQYF. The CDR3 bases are TGTGCCAGCAGCTTGGGACAGGCCAAAAACACAGATACGCAGTATTTT.

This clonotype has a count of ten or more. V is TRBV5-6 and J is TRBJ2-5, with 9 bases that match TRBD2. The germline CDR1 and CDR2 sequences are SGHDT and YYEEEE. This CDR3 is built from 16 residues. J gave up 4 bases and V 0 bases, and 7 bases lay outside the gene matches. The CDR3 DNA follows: TGTGCCAGCAGCTTGGAGGCGGGGGGGCCAGGAGAGACCCAGTACTTC. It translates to CASSLEAGGPGETQYF.

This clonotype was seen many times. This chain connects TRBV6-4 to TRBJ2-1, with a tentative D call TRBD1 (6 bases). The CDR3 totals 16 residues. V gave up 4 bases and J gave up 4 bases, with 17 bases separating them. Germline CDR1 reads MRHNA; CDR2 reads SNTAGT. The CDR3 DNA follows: TGTGCCAGCAGTGCCTCGGGACAATCTCTTTACAATGAGCAGTTCTTC. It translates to CASSASGQSLYNEQFF.

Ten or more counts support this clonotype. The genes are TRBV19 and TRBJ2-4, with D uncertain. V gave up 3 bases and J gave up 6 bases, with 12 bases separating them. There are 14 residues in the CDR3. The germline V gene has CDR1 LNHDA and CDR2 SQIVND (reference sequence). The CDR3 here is CASSMGTGLNIQYF. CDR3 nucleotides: TGTGCCAGTAGTATGGGCACCGGCCTAAACATTCAGTACTTC.

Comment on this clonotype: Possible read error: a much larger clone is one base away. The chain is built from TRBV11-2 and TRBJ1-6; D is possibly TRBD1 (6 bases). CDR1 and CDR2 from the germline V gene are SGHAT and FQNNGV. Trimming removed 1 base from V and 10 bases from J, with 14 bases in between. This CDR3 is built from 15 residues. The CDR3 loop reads CASSLVATGWSPLHF. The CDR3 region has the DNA TGTGCCAGCAGCTTAGTCGCAACAGGGTGGTCACCCCTCCACTTT.

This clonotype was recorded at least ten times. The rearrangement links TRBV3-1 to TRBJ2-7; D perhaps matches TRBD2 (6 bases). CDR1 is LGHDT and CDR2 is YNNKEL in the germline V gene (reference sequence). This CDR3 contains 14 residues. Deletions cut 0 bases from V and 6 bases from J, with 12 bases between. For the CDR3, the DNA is TGTGCCAGCAGCCAAGAGGTTCGGAGGGCCGAGCAGTACTTC. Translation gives CASSQEVRRAEQYF.

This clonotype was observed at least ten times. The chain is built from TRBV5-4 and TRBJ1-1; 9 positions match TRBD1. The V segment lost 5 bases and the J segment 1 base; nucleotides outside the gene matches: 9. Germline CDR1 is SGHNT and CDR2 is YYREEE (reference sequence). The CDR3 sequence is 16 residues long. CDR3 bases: TGTGCCAGCAGGACCACAGGGGGCTTGGGGAACACTGAAGCTTTCTTT. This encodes CASRTTGGLGNTEAFF.

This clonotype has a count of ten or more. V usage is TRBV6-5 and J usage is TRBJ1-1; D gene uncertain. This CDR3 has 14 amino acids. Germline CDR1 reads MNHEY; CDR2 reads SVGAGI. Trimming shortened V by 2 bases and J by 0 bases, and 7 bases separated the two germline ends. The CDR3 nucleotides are TGTGCCAGCAGTTACAAGAACATGAACACTGAAGCTTTCTTT. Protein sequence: CASSYKNMNTEAFF.

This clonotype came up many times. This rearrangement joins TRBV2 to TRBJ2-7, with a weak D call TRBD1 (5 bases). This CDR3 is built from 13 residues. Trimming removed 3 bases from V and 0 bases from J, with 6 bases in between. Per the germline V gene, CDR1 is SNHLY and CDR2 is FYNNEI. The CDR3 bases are TGTGCCAGCAGTGATGACAGCTCCTACGAGCAGTACTTC. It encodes CASSDDSSYEQYF. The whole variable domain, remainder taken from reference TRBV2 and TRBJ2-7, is EPEVTQTPSHQVTQMGQEVILRCVPISNHLYFYWYRQILGQKVEFLVSFYNNEISEKSEIFDDQFSVERPDGSNFTLKIRSTKLEDSAMYFCASSDDSSYEQYFGPGTRLTVT.

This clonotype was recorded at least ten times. The CDR3 region is CASRPRTAASTEAFF. The CDR3 DNA is TGTGCCAGCAGACCTCGGACAGCCGCCTCGACTGAAGCTTTCTTT. The chain uses TRBV6-2 or TRBV6-3 and TRBJ1-1, with a possible D match to TRBD1 (6 bases). V was shortened by 6 bases and J by 5 bases, with 19 bases between the two germline ends. CDR1 is MNHEY, CDR2 SVGEGT, per germline. This CDR3 comprises 15 residues.

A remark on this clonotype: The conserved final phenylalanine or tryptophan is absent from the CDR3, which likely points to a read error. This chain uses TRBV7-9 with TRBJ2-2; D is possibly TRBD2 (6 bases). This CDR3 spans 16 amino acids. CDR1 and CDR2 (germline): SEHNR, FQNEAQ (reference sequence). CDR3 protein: CASSFFGSGATGGLFL. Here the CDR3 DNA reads TGTGCCAGCAGCTTTTTCGGGAGTGGGGCCACCGGGGGGCTGTTTCTT.

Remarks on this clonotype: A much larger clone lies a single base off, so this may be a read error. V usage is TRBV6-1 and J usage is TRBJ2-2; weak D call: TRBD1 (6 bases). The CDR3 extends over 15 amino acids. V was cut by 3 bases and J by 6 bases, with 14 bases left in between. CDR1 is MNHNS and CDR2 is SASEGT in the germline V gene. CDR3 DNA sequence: TGTGCCAGCAGTGAGTTCACAGGGAGACCCGGGGAGCTGTTTTTT. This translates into CASSEFTGRPGELFF.

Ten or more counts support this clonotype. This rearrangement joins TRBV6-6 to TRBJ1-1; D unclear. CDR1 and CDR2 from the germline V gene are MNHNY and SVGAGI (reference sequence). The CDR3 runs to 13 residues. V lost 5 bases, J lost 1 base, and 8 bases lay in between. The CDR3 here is CASSTRENTEAFF. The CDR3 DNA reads TGTGCCAGCAGTACAAGGGAGAACACTGAAGCTTTCTTT.

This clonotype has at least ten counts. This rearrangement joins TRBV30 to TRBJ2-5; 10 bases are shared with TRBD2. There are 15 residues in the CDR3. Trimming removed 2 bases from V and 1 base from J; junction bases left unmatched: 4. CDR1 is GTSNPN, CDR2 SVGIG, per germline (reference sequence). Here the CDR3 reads CAWSPASGGQETQYF. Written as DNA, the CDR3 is TGTGCCTGGAGTCCGGCTAGCGGGGGCCAAGAGACCCAGTACTTC.